One and the same sample provided the 16 T cell receptor beta chains below, sequenced in a study of T cell clonotyping in hematopoietic cell transplantation. Some clones are missing from TCRdb's copy, which holds only in-frame ones; the method was immunoSEQ multiplex PCR. This table holds thousands of clones, approximately 91% found once. Material: peripheral blood mononuclear cells, obtained 100 days after allogeneic stem cell transplant. The receptor set was obtained from a female patient in her fifties or sixties who had an allogeneic stem cell transplant from a related donor, so the T cells may come from the graft donor. Some clones in this sample may be carry-over from other donors' samples.

The gene calls are TRBV11-3 and TRBJ1-1; 9 nucleotides line up with TRBD1. From germline, CDR1 is SGHNT and CDR2 YENEEA. Trimming removed 5 bases from V and 7 bases from J; junction bases left unmatched: 5. This CDR3 region has 13 residues. For the CDR3, the DNA is TGTGCCAGCAGCGAGGGGACAGGGATTGAAGCTTTCTTT. Protein: CASSEGTGIEAFF.

V gene TRBV5-8 combines with J gene TRBJ2-5, with a weak D call TRBD1 (6 bases). CDR3 length: 16 residues. V gave up 4 bases and J gave up 1 base, with 17 bases separating them. The germline V gene has CDR1 SGHTS and CDR2 YDEGEE. CDR3 sequence reads: CASSPGRTASQETQYF. In DNA, the CDR3 is TGTGCCAGCAGCCCGGGACGGACAGCCAGCCAAGAGACCCAGTACTTC.

The chain employs TRBV2 and TRBJ2-7; 12 bases line up with TRBD2. Germline V gives CDR1 SNHLY, CDR2 FYNNEI. The CDR3 contains 14 residues. The V segment lost 6 bases and the J segment 3 bases; nucleotides outside the gene matches: 3. The DNA for the CDR3 is TGTGCCAGCAGGATGACTAGCGGGGGCTACGAGCAGTACTTC. Encoded protein: CASRMTSGGYEQYF.

The CDR3 region has the DNA TGTGCCAGCACCCTAGGGAAGAACACTGAAGCTTTCTTT. It codes for CASTLGKNTEAFF. The chain employs TRBV25-1 and TRBJ1-1; no clear D gene. V was shortened by 7 bases and J by 1 base, with 10 bases between the two germline ends. Germline assignment: CDR1 MGHDK and CDR2 SYGVNS. The CDR3 extends over 13 amino acids. Using reference TRBV25-1 and TRBJ1-1 for the parts outside the CDR3, the full variable domain is EADIYQTPRYLVIGTGKKITLECSQTMGHDKMYWYQQDPGMELHLIHYSYGVNSTEKGDLSSESTVSRIRTEHFPLTLESARPSHTSQYLCASTLGKNTEAFFGQGTRLTVV.

J is TRBJ1-1 and V is TRBV2; possible D gene TRBD1, 6 bases. The V gene lost 8 bases and the J gene lost 3 bases, with 16 bases spanning the gap. From germline, CDR1 is SNHLY and CDR2 FYNNEI. The CDR3 contains 14 residues. The CDR3 nucleotides are TGTGCCAGCGGACTACAGGGAGTGGACACTGAAGCTTTCTTT. This encodes CASGLQGVDTEAFF.

This chain joins TRBV19 and TRBJ1-5; possibly TRBD1 for D (5 bases). The CDR3 is made up of 15 amino acids. Germline V lookup: CDR1 LNHDA, CDR2 SQIVND (reference sequence). Trimming shortened V by 5 bases and J by 5 bases, and 16 bases separated the two germline ends. Here the CDR3 DNA reads TGTGCCAGTAGTCCGAGCGGGGGAGCCTATCAGCCCCAGCATTTT. Amino acids: CASSPSGGAYQPQHF.

The V and J genes are TRBV6-1 and TRBJ2-7; TRBD1 agrees at 10 bases. CDR3 length: 14 amino acids. Germline lookup yields CDR1 MNHNS and CDR2 SASEGT. V shed 6 bases, J shed 11 bases, and the junction held 13 bases outside the gene matches. The CDR3 spells CASRTGTGDRYEYF. The CDR3 DNA reads TGTGCCAGCAGGACCGGGACAGGGGATCGGTACGAGTACTTC.

The chain couples TRBV6-6 to TRBJ2-7; TRBD1 matches at 7 bases. The junction had 3 bases not matched to a gene; V was cut back by 4 bases and J by 3 bases. The CDR3 has 13 residues. Germline V gene lookup returns CDR1 MNHNY and CDR2 SVGAGI (reference sequence). The chain's CDR3 is CASSWDRDYEQYF. In DNA, the CDR3 is TGTGCCAGCAGTTGGGACAGAGACTACGAGCAGTACTTC.

The chain recombines TRBV4-3 with TRBJ2-6; tentative D call: TRBD2 (6 bases). In germline, CDR1 is LGHNA, CDR2 YSLEER. CDR3 length: 15 residues. With 6 bases removed from V and 8 bases from J, the gap between germline ends came to 17 bases. CDR3 region: CASRPDFGGTNVLTF. The CDR3 coding sequence is TGCGCCAGCAGACCTGACTTCGGAGGGACCAACGTCCTGACTTTC.

The chain is built from TRBV19 and TRBJ1-5; the match to TRBD1 covers 7 bases. The length of the CDR3 is 16 residues. J gave up 0 bases and V 7 bases, and 9 bases lay outside the gene matches. Per germline, CDR1 LNHDA and CDR2 SQIVND (reference sequence). CDR3 nucleotides: TGTGCCAGTATAGGGGACAGCAAATATAGCAATCAGCCCCAGCATTTT. It yields the protein CASIGDSKYSNQPQHF.

This clone appeared once. The V gene is TRBV11-2, the J gene TRBJ1-1, with 8 bases that match TRBD1. Germline V CDR1 and CDR2: SGHAT, FQNNGV. The V segment lost 5 bases and the J segment 0 bases; nucleotides outside the gene matches: 14. The CDR3 loop spans 18 amino acids. The CDR3 bases are TGTGCCAGCAGCCTCCGGACAGGGAGAAGGAGGATGAACACTGAAGCTTTCTTT. It encodes CASSLRTGRRRMNTEAFF.

The chain recombines TRBV28 with TRBJ2-7; the D gene is possibly TRBD1 (6 bases). The CDR3 is 15 amino acids. The V gene's germline CDR1 is MDHEN and CDR2 SYDVKM. V was pared by 6 bases and J by 1 base, with 16 bases between. Here the CDR3 reads CASSPDRKSSYEQYF. The CDR3 nucleotides read TGTGCCAGCAGCCCGGACAGAAAATCATCCTACGAGCAGTACTTC. The whole variable domain, remainder taken from reference TRBV28 and TRBJ2-7, is DVKVTQSSRYLVKRTGEKVFLECVQDMDHENMFWYRQDPGLGLRLIYFSYDVKMKEKGDIPEGYSVSREKKERFSLILESASTNQTSMYLCASSPDRKSSYEQYFGPGTRLTVT.

This clone has just one count. The chain couples TRBV27 to TRBJ1-2; TRBD1 agrees at 8 bases. CDR3 size: 13 residues. After removal of 3 bases from V and 7 bases from J, the junction contained 4 bases not matched to a gene. Germline CDR1 MNHEY, CDR2 SMNVEV (reference sequence). The CDR3 sequence: CASSFDRGRGYTF. The CDR3 bases are TGTGCCAGCAGTTTCGACAGGGGCCGTGGCTACACCTTC.

In this sample, this clone turned up once. This chain uses TRBV7-3 with TRBJ1-1; no clear D. The CDR3 is made up of 13 amino acids. CDR1 and CDR2 (germline): SGHTA, FQGTGA. Trimming left V 3 bases short and J 2 bases short, with 7 bases between. The CDR3 DNA sequence: TGTGCCAGCAGCTTCACGGGAAACACTGAAGCTTTCTTT. Amino acids: CASSFTGNTEAFF.

With respect to this clone: One junction end does not reproduce the germline sequence, and a read error may be involved. CDR3 coding DNA: TGTGCCAGCAGCTTATGGGAACCTAGCGGGGGGGCCTCCGACGAGCAGTACTTC. The encoded protein is CASSLWEPSGGASDEQYF. The chain links TRBV11-3 to TRBJ2-7; TRBD2 matches at 12 bases. This CDR3 contains 18 residues. Germline lookup yields CDR1 SGHNT and CDR2 YENEEA.

The chain has TRBV29-1 and TRBJ2-3; 7 bases agree with TRBD1. V lost 7 bases to trimming and J lost 5 bases; unmatched junction nucleotides: 12. The CDR3 is made up of 14 amino acids. CDR1 SQVTM and CDR2 ANQGSEA come from the germline V gene. The chain's CDR3 is CSATGATHLDTQYF. The CDR3 DNA reads as TGCAGCGCCACAGGGGCTACACATTTAGATACGCAGTATTTT.